This entry lists 26 T cell receptor beta chains sequenced from one sample in a study of T cell changes during pregnancy in multiple sclerosis. The data were produced by immunoSEQ multiplex PCR, yet TCRdb's version contains in-frame clones alone and is incomplete. The table records tens of thousands of clones, around 94% of them present only once. The specimen was CD8+ T cells from peripheral blood mononuclear cells, collected in the third trimester of pregnancy. These receptors were collected from a female donor in good health, enrolled as a control in a pregnancy study.

The CDR3 reads CASGPQEQFF. CDR3 DNA sequence: TGTGCCAGCGGGCCCCAAGAGCAGTTCTTC. The chain couples TRBV13 to TRBJ2-1; D unresolved. Germline V gene data show CDR1 as PRHDT and CDR2 as FYEKMQ (reference sequence). V lost 8 bases to trimming and J lost 10 bases, with 9 bases between them. There are 10 residues in the CDR3.

The chain is built from TRBV4-1 and TRBJ1-5; possible D gene TRBD1, 6 bases. The V gene's germline CDR1 is MGHRA and CDR2 YSYEKL. The V end was cut by 4 bases, the J end by 4 bases, with 8 bases between. CDR3 length: 13 residues. The CDR3 DNA follows: TGCGCCAGCAGCCTAACAGGGAATCAGCCCCAGCATTTT. Residues: CASSLTGNQPQHF.

The chain couples TRBV4-2 to TRBJ1-1; D remains unclear. The CDR3 contains 13 residues. Germline assignment: CDR1 LGHNA and CDR2 YNFKEQ. The V and J ends lost 2 bases and 6 bases respectively, with 10 bases between them. CDR3: CASSQTEEAEAFF. CDR3 bases: TGTGCCAGCAGCCAAACGGAGGAAGCTGAAGCTTTCTTT.

The genes are TRBV19 and TRBJ2-7; 7 positions match TRBD1. The germline CDR1 and CDR2 sequences are LNHDA and SQIVND (reference sequence). The CDR3 is made up of 15 amino acids. V shed 3 bases and J 4 bases; nucleotides not matched to a gene: 9. CDR3 DNA sequence: TGTGCCAGTAGTATCGCTGGACAGGCCTTTTACGAGCAGTACTTC. This codes for CASSIAGQAFYEQYF.

The chain uses TRBV9 and TRBJ2-3; 10 bases align to TRBD2. The CDR3 spans 15 residues. Germline assignment: CDR1 SGDLS and CDR2 YYNGEE. The ends lost 5 bases at V and 4 bases at J; junction bases unmatched: 7. The DNA of the CDR3 is TGTGCCAGCAGTGGGAGCGGGGGGGCAGCAGATACGCAGTATTTT. Protein product: CASSGSGGAADTQYF.

The chain recombines TRBV7-8 with TRBJ2-7, with 8 bases identical to TRBD1. The CDR3 spans 14 residues. CDR1 and CDR2 from the germline V gene are SGHVS and FQNEAQ. Trimming removed 3 bases from V and 5 bases from J; junction bases left unmatched: 6. In DNA form, the CDR3 reads TGTGCCAGCAGCTTCGACAGGGGAAGGGACGAGCAGTACTTC. This sequence encodes CASSFDRGRDEQYF.

The V call is TRBV7-9, the J call TRBJ1-5; TRBD1 is a possible D gene (6 bases). Germline loops: CDR1 SEHNR, CDR2 FQNEAQ (reference sequence). Trimming took off 5 bases at V and 4 bases at J, with 15 bases between the two ends. There are 15 residues in the CDR3. The CDR3 nucleotides are TGTGCCAGCAGCCCACAAACGGGACATAATCAGCCCCAGCATTTT. It codes for CASSPQTGHNQPQHF. Filled out from reference TRBV7-9 and TRBJ1-5, the complete variable domain reads DTGVSQNPRHKITKRGQNVTFRCDPISEHNRLYWYRQTLGQGPEFLTYFQNEAQLEKSRLLSDRFSAERPKGSFSTLEIQRTEQGDSAMYLCASSPQTGHNQPQHFGDGTRLSIL.

This sequence joins TRBV7-3 and TRBJ2-3; a possible D gene is TRBD1 (5 bases). Germline V gene lookup returns CDR1 SGHTA and CDR2 FQGTGA. The germline V and J ends were trimmed by 1 base and 0 bases, with 11 bases remaining between them. The length of the CDR3 is 16 residues. The chain's CDR3 is CASSLKGIPSTDTQYF. The CDR3 nucleotides read TGTGCCAGCAGCTTAAAGGGGATCCCTAGCACAGATACGCAGTATTTT.

In this sample, this clone turned up once. The chain uses TRBV30 and TRBJ2-3, with TRBD2 matching 8 bases. The CDR3 is 16 amino acids. Trimming at V came to 8 bases and at J to 5 bases, leaving 18 bases not matched to a gene. Germline V gene sequence: CDR1 GTSNPN, CDR2 SVGIG (reference sequence). The CDR3: CAGYGGGRGPGDTQYF. The CDR3 nucleotides read TGTGCCGGATACGGCGGGGGGCGGGGGCCAGGAGATACGCAGTATTTT.

The chain links TRBV11-2 to TRBJ2-7, with a weak D call TRBD1 (6 bases). Germline CDR1 is SGHAT and CDR2 is FQNNGV. CDR3 size: 15 residues. Trimming cost V 2 bases and J 7 bases, with 18 bases left between them. The CDR3 reads CASSLLGDRILEQYF. Here the CDR3 DNA reads TGTGCCAGCAGCTTATTAGGCGACAGGATTTTAGAGCAGTACTTC.

The rearrangement joins TRBV19 to TRBJ1-3; a weak D match, TRBD1 (6 bases). Germline V gene lookup returns CDR1 LNHDA and CDR2 SQIVND (reference sequence). V lost 0 bases and J 4 bases, leaving 16 bases between the germline ends. CDR3 length: 17 amino acids. The CDR3 DNA follows: TGTGCCAGTAGTATAGATCGGGTCACAGGGTCGGGAAACACCATATATTTT. Protein sequence: CASSIDRVTGSGNTIYF.

There are a few counts of this clone. The chain is built from TRBV19 and TRBJ1-1, with 7 bases fitting TRBD1. With 8 bases clipped from V and 2 bases from J, the junction kept 11 bases outside the gene matches. The CDR3 is 15 residues long. Germline assignment: CDR1 LNHDA and CDR2 SQIVND (reference sequence). Here the CDR3 DNA reads TGTGCCAGTGAACCAAATCCAGGGGGTAACACTGAAGCTTTCTTT. It specifies CASEPNPGGNTEAFF.

The CDR3 sequence: CASSSRGNTEAFF. CDR3 DNA: TGTGCCAGCAGTAGTCGGGGGAACACTGAAGCTTTCTTT. The chain recombines TRBV27 with TRBJ1-1; D gene ambiguous. The ends were cut back, 5 bases at V and 1 base at J, with 8 bases in the middle. The germline gives CDR1 MNHEY, CDR2 SMNVEV (reference sequence). The CDR3 runs 13 residues.

This chain joins TRBV6-5 and TRBJ1-1; 10 nucleotides match TRBD1. CDR3 length: 16 residues. CDR1 and CDR2 (germline): MNHEY, SVGAGI. V was pared by 3 bases and J by 8 bases, with 12 bases of the junction left unmatched. CDR3 residues: CASSYRAGTGDREAFF. CDR3 nucleotide sequence: TGTGCCAGCAGTTATCGGGCCGGGACAGGGGATCGCGAAGCTTTCTTT.

CDR3 DNA sequence: TGCGCCAGATGGACAGGGGAGACTAACTATGGCTACACCTTC. Residues: CARWTGETNYGYTF. The chain carries TRBV23-1 and TRBJ1-2, with 9 positions matching TRBD1. TRBV23-1 is an open reading frame whose function is uncertain. V dropped 9 bases and J dropped 0; count of bases not matched to a gene: 5. The CDR3 consists of 14 residues.

This clone was observed once. The chain carries TRBV7-2 and TRBJ1-1, with 7 bases that match TRBD1. J was trimmed by 0 bases and V by 5 bases; bases with no gene match: 6. The CDR3 consists of 15 residues. Germline V gene data show CDR1 as SGHTA and CDR2 as FQGNSA. The CDR3 region is CASSITGALNTEAFF. The CDR3 bases are TGTGCCAGCAGCATAACAGGGGCTTTGAACACTGAAGCTTTCTTT.

The chain links TRBV15 to TRBJ2-5; 12 nucleotides align to TRBD2. The length of the CDR3 is 14 residues. With V trimmed by 5 bases and J by 4 bases, 2 bases remained unmatched. The germline V gene encodes CDR1 LNHNV and CDR2 YYDKDF (reference sequence). Here the CDR3 DNA reads TGTGCCACCAGCTCGGGACTAGCGGGAGAGACCCAGTACTTC. Amino acid sequence: CATSSGLAGETQYF.

The J gene is TRBJ1-5, the V gene TRBV10-1, with D maybe TRBD1 (5 bases). CDR1 WNHNN and CDR2 SYGVQD come from the germline V gene (reference sequence). The ends were cut back, 6 bases at V and 2 bases at J, with 17 bases in the middle. CDR3 length equals 16 residues. As DNA, the CDR3 is TGCGCCAGCAGAAAAAAGCAAGGGGCCGGCAATCAGCCCCAGCATTTT. Protein: CASRKKQGAGNQPQHF.

This clone was seen just once. J is TRBJ1-2 and V is TRBV6-5; D is undetermined. Germline-derived CDR1 and CDR2 are MNHEY and SVGAGI. The CDR3 is 13 residues long. V shed 4 bases and J shed 8 bases, with 14 bases lying between them. The DNA for the CDR3 is TGTGCCAGCAGTTTTCAAAAGCGTCAGGGCTACACCTTC. Translated, it gives CASSFQKRQGYTF.

V gene TRBV4-3 combines with J gene TRBJ2-7, with 7 bases fitting TRBD1. The CDR3 is made up of 15 amino acids. Trimming at V came to 3 bases and at J to 1 base, leaving 6 bases not matched to a gene. Per germline, CDR1 LGHNA and CDR2 YSLEER. The CDR3 spells CASSQYPGQSYEQYF. CDR3 nucleotide sequence: TGCGCCAGCAGCCAGTACCCGGGACAGTCCTACGAGCAGTACTTC.

This clone was picked up a small number of times. This chain joins TRBV4-2 and TRBJ2-7; a weak D match, TRBD1 (6 bases). The germline CDR1 and CDR2 sequences are LGHNA and YNFKEQ. The CDR3 loop spans 15 amino acids. With 3 bases removed from V and 2 bases from J, the gap between germline ends came to 14 bases. DNA for the CDR3: TGTGCCAGCAGCCAGGAACAGGGTCCGGCCTACGAGCAGTACTTC. This codes for CASSQEQGPAYEQYF.

This clone was seen a single time. V usage is TRBV27 and J usage is TRBJ1-2, with TRBD1 matching 7 bases. V trimming: 0 bases; J trimming: 6 bases; junction bases outside the gene matches: 7. The CDR3 has 15 amino acids. CDR1 MNHEY and CDR2 SMNVEV come from the germline V gene (reference sequence). The CDR3 DNA is TGTGCCAGCAGTTTATCGATCAAGGGGGCTAATGGCTACACCTTC. Translation: CASSLSIKGANGYTF.

The V call is TRBV9, the J call TRBJ1-6, with no clear D. There are 13 residues in the CDR3. CDR1 is SGDLS and CDR2 is YYNGEE in the germline V gene. With 0 bases removed from V and 7 bases from J, the gap between germline ends came to 5 bases. In DNA form, the CDR3 reads TGTGCCAGCAGCGTAGGAGGGAATTCACCCCTCCACTTT. Its protein is CASSVGGNSPLHF.

This clone was counted only a few times. The chain couples TRBV19 to TRBJ1-6, with D uncertain. This CDR3 comprises 16 residues. V was shortened by 6 bases and J by 5 bases, with 17 bases between the two germline ends. Germline V gene sequence: CDR1 LNHDA, CDR2 SQIVND (reference sequence). This CDR3 reads CASSPMVNTHNSPLHF. CDR3 sequence (DNA): TGTGCCAGTAGCCCCATGGTGAACACCCATAATTCACCCCTCCACTTT.

The chain has TRBV7-3 and TRBJ2-2; no clear D gene. This CDR3 comprises 15 residues. The germline V gene has CDR1 SGHTA and CDR2 FQGTGA. V dropped 2 bases and J dropped 1 base, with 8 bases sitting between them. CDR3 nucleotides: TGTGCCAGCAGCTTAGACAATTTGAACACCGGGGAGCTGTTTTTT. This gives the protein CASSLDNLNTGELFF.

This chain connects TRBV27 to TRBJ2-7; TRBD1 matches 7 bases. Germline loops: CDR1 MNHEY, CDR2 SMNVEV (reference sequence). The CDR3 consists of 15 residues. The J segment lost 3 bases and the V segment lost 4 bases, leaving 9 bases of the junction unmatched. The CDR3 protein is CASSSTGFPIYEQYF. The CDR3 region has the DNA TGTGCCAGCAGTTCGACAGGGTTCCCAATCTACGAGCAGTACTTC.